The next 3 T cell receptor beta chains were all read from a single sample in a study of patients and donors after allogeneic stem cell transplantation. Using its own MiXCR run on the RT-PCR reads, TCRdb lists one record per CDR3 protein. The profile shows about 160,000 distinct CDR3 sequences, approximately 37% of them singletons. Sequenced: blood, either unsorted or a sorted T cell fraction (not recorded which). These receptors originate from a human donor who was either an allogeneic HSCT recipient or a stem cell or donor lymphocyte infusion donor (not recorded which). It is not recorded whose cells these are; they may come from a transplant donor.

This clonotype was observed at least ten times. The V call is TRBV29-1, the J call TRBJ2-5; unclear D gene. The CDR3 runs to 9 residues. From germline, CDR1 is SQVTM and CDR2 ANQGSEA. V was cut by 0 bases and J by 7 bases, with 0 bases left in between. CDR3 residues: CSVEETQYF. CDR3 nucleotides: TGCAGCGTTGAAGAGACCCAGTACTTC.

V and J are TRBV20-1 and TRBJ1-1; 10 nucleotides line up with TRBD1. The CDR3 is 14 amino acids. V lost 1 base to trimming and J lost 5 bases; unmatched junction nucleotides: 4. CDR1 is DFQATT, CDR2 SNEGSKA, per germline (reference sequence). Here the CDR3 DNA reads TGCAGTGCTAGAGGGACAGGGGGAAGGACTGAAGCTTTCTTT. The encoded protein is CSARGTGGRTEAFF.

This clonotype turned up a few times. V gene TRBV12-3 or TRBV12-4 combines with J gene TRBJ2-7, with 15 bases fitting TRBD2. Trimming removed 6 bases from V and 4 bases from J; junction bases left unmatched: 4. The CDR3 is 15 residues long. CDR3 protein: CASSQGLAGGYEQYV. The CDR3 DNA is TGTGCCAGCAGCCAGGGACTAGCGGGGGGATACGAGCAGTACGTC.